This passage covers 29 T cell receptor beta chains from one sample sequenced in a study of T cell changes during pregnancy in multiple sclerosis. Sequencing was performed with immunoSEQ multiplex PCR; in TCRdb, only in-frame clones are kept and a portion is missing. This table has around 57,000 clones, 89% appearing once. The material was peripheral blood, obtained in the first trimester of pregnancy. These receptors all come from a female donor with multiple sclerosis, enrolled in a pregnancy study.

This clone was counted once. The chain employs TRBV5-6 and TRBJ2-5, with 7 bases fitting TRBD1. The CDR3 extends over 18 amino acids. Losses at the gene ends were 3 bases for V and 5 bases for J; bases not matched to a gene: 19. CDR1 and CDR2 from the germline V gene are SGHDT and YYEEEE. Here the CDR3 reads CASSSPLGTALSRETQYF. CDR3 in DNA: TGTGCCAGCAGCTCCCCCCTCGGGACAGCCCTCAGTAGGGAGACCCAGTACTTC.

The chain couples TRBV2 to TRBJ2-4; no definite D call. Deletions cut 2 bases from V and 0 bases from J, with 17 bases between. CDR3 length: 18 amino acids. Germline V gene lookup returns CDR1 SNHLY and CDR2 FYNNEI. CDR3 loop: CASSEFSRSHLAKNIQYF. CDR3 nucleotides: TGTGCCAGCAGTGAATTCTCCAGGTCACATCTAGCCAAAAACATTCAGTACTTC.

This clone was seen a few times. The chain joins TRBV5-4 to TRBJ2-2; 9 nucleotides agree with TRBD1. V was pared by 0 bases and J by 9 bases, with 3 bases of the junction left unmatched. Germline CDR1 reads SGHNT; CDR2 reads YYREEE (reference sequence). This CDR3 region has 14 residues. This chain's CDR3 is CASSLVQGARELFF. CDR3 in DNA: TGTGCCAGCAGCTTGGTACAGGGGGCACGGGAGCTGTTTTTT.

In its sample, this clone was seen once. V is TRBV6-1 and J is TRBJ2-7; 7 positions match TRBD1. Per germline, CDR1 MNHNS and CDR2 SASEGT. The CDR3 has 13 residues. J lost 7 bases, V lost 4 bases, and 7 bases had no gene match. CDR3 DNA sequence: TGTGCCAGCAGTGGTACAGGGGTGCGGGAGCAGTACTTC. Its protein product is CASSGTGVREQYF.

V and J are TRBV4-3 and TRBJ2-3; 11 bases align to TRBD2. The CDR3 spans 16 residues. J lost 3 bases, V lost 2 bases, and 4 bases had no gene match. CDR1 is LGHNA, CDR2 YSLEER, per germline. The CDR3 reads CASSQNLAGGTDTQYF. The CDR3 coding sequence is TGCGCCAGCAGCCAAAACCTAGCGGGGGGTACAGATACGCAGTATTTT.

The V call is TRBV15, the J call TRBJ1-1; 9 bases fit TRBD1. V shed 6 bases and J 4 bases; nucleotides not matched to a gene: 6. The CDR3 is 14 residues long. The V gene's germline CDR1 is LNHNV and CDR2 YYDKDF (reference sequence). The CDR3 sequence: CATRRTGESTEAFF. The CDR3, as DNA: TGTGCCACCAGACGGACAGGGGAGAGCACTGAAGCTTTCTTT.

The V and J genes are TRBV6-5 and TRBJ2-7; 9 bases agree with TRBD2. J gave up 1 base and V 2 bases, and 6 bases lay outside the gene matches. The CDR3 extends over 16 amino acids. The germline V gene has CDR1 MNHEY and CDR2 SVGAGI. The CDR3 loop reads CASSYQAGGESYEQYF. CDR3 sequence (DNA): TGTGCCAGCAGTTACCAAGCGGGGGGCGAATCCTACGAGCAGTACTTC.

The CDR3 here is CASSPTGGTNEKLFF. The CDR3 region has the DNA TGTGCCAGCAGCCCCACAGGGGGTACTAATGAAAAACTGTTTTTT. V usage is TRBV9 and J usage is TRBJ1-4, with 8 bases that match TRBD1. With 4 bases clipped from V and 2 bases from J, the junction kept 4 bases outside the gene matches. The germline V gene has CDR1 SGDLS and CDR2 YYNGEE. This CDR3 is built from 15 residues.

The rearrangement joins TRBV19 to TRBJ2-3; D remains unclear. The CDR3 length is 15 residues. Trimming pared 5 bases from V and 0 bases from J, leaving 12 bases between. Per germline, CDR1 LNHDA and CDR2 SQIVND (reference sequence). The CDR3 reads CASSDGFASTDTQYF. CDR3 coding DNA: TGTGCCAGTAGTGACGGGTTTGCTAGCACAGATACGCAGTATTTT.

J is TRBJ2-7 and V is TRBV30; D possibly corresponds to TRBD1 (5 bases). CDR3 length: 16 residues. The ends were cut back, 0 bases at V and 3 bases at J, with 18 bases in the middle. CDR1 GTSNPN and CDR2 SVGIG come from the germline V gene (reference sequence). The CDR3 coding sequence is TGTGCCTGGAGTGTTCATGTTACAGGTTCTTTCTACGAGCAGTACTTC. It translates to CAWSVHVTGSFYEQYF. Full variable domain (outside the CDR3, taken from reference TRBV30 and TRBJ2-7): SQTIHQWPATLVQPVGSPLSLECTVEGTSNPNLYWYRQAAGRGLQLLFYSVGIGQISSEVPQNLSASRPQDRQFILSSKKLLLSDSGFYLCAWSVHVTGSFYEQYFGPGTRLTVT.

This chain links TRBV19 with TRBJ1-5; TRBD1 is a possible D gene (6 bases). This CDR3 contains 14 residues. Germline loops: CDR1 LNHDA, CDR2 SQIVND (reference sequence). With 8 bases removed from V and 4 bases from J, the gap between germline ends came to 15 bases. The CDR3 coding sequence is TGTGCCAGTGGGGGCTCCGGGCGGAATCAGCCCCAGCATTTT. The encoded protein is CASGGSGRNQPQHF.

The chain carries TRBV27 and TRBJ1-1; 9 nucleotides align to TRBD1. The CDR3 has 14 residues. From germline, CDR1 is MNHEY and CDR2 SMNVEV (reference sequence). V lost 6 bases to trimming and J lost 6 bases; unmatched junction nucleotides: 8. CDR3 bases: TGTGCCAGCAGGCGACAGGGGGGAAACCCTGAAGCTTTCTTT. Translating gives CASRRQGGNPEAFF.

The chain couples TRBV6-1 to TRBJ2-1; no clear D gene. The CDR3 has 11 amino acids. Germline lookup yields CDR1 MNHNS and CDR2 SASEGT. V lost 8 bases, J lost 10 bases, and 12 bases lay in between. The CDR3 DNA follows: TGTGCCAGCTCCCCCGGTAGAGAGCAGTTCTTC. Encoded protein: CASSPGREQFF.

V gene TRBV7-2 combines with J gene TRBJ2-7, with D maybe TRBD2 (6 bases). V was shortened by 2 bases and J by 0 bases, with 8 bases between the two germline ends. CDR3 length: 14 amino acids. Germline CDR1 is SGHTA and CDR2 is FQGNSA. The CDR3 loop reads CASSLHGSSYEQYF. CDR3 nucleotide sequence: TGTGCCAGCAGCTTACACGGGAGCTCCTACGAGCAGTACTTC. Full variable domain (rest looked up from reference TRBV7-2 and TRBJ2-7): GAGVSQSPSNKVTEKGKDVELRCDPISGHTALYWYRQSLGQGLEFLIYFQGNSAPDKSGLPSDRFSAERTGGSVSTLTIQRTQQEDSAVYLCASSLHGSSYEQYFGPGTRLTVT.

The genes are TRBV19 and TRBJ2-6; 10 nucleotides agree with TRBD1. V was clipped by 7 bases and J by 4 bases; unmatched bases: 13. CDR1 is LNHDA and CDR2 is SQIVND in the germline V gene (reference sequence). This CDR3 contains 18 residues. The CDR3 is CASTVSGQGVPGANVLTF. Written as DNA, the CDR3 is TGTGCCAGTACGGTCTCAGGACAGGGGGTTCCCGGGGCCAACGTCCTGACTTTC. The variable domain in full, completed from reference TRBV19 and TRBJ2-6, reads DGGITQSPKYLFRKEGQNVTLSCEQNLNHDAMYWYRQDPGQGLRLIYYSQIVNDFQKGDIAEGYSVSREKKESFPLTVTSAQKNPTAFYLCASTVSGQGVPGANVLTFGAGSRLTVL.

As regards this clone: The sample holds other DNA sequences that translate to the same CDR3. The chain links TRBV30 to TRBJ2-7; TRBD2 matches at 13 bases. The length of the CDR3 is 17 residues. The junction had 14 bases not matched to a gene; V was cut back by 3 bases and J by 6 bases. Germline-derived CDR1 and CDR2 are GTSNPN and SVGIG (reference sequence). CDR3: CAWSVQRTSGSGPEQYF. CDR3 DNA sequence: TGTGCCTGGAGCGTTCAAAGGACTAGCGGGAGTGGCCCCGAGCAGTACTTC.

This clone came up once. This rearrangement joins TRBV6-5 to TRBJ2-1; 9 bases are shared with TRBD1. Trimming at V came to 2 bases and at J to 7 bases, leaving 6 bases not matched to a gene. The CDR3 has 15 residues. Germline values: CDR1 MNHEY, CDR2 SVGAGI. CDR3 loop: CASSYKGTGQNEQFF. The CDR3 coding sequence is TGTGCCAGCAGTTACAAAGGGACAGGGCAAAATGAGCAGTTCTTC.

The V gene is TRBV7-2, the J gene TRBJ2-7; the D gene is possibly TRBD1 (5 bases). CDR3 length: 12 residues. Trimming cost V 5 bases and J 2 bases, with 7 bases left between them. In germline, CDR1 is SGHTA, CDR2 FQGNSA. DNA of the CDR3: TGTGCCAGCAGCCGACAGACCTACGAGCAGTACTTC. Translation: CASSRQTYEQYF. The full variable domain, its missing parts supplied by reference TRBV7-2 and TRBJ2-7, is GAGVSQSPSNKVTEKGKDVELRCDPISGHTALYWYRQSLGQGLEFLIYFQGNSAPDKSGLPSDRFSAERTGGSVSTLTIQRTQQEDSAVYLCASSRQTYEQYFGPGTRLTVT.

This chain uses TRBV10-3 with TRBJ2-2; a possible D gene is TRBD1 (7 bases). The CDR3 is 14 amino acids. Germline V gene data show CDR1 as ENHRY and CDR2 as SYGVKD. V lost 6 bases and J 2 bases, leaving 10 bases between the germline ends. Here the CDR3 reads CAIRRDSNTGELFF. For the CDR3, the DNA is TGTGCCATCAGGCGGGACAGCAACACCGGGGAGCTGTTTTTT.

The J gene is TRBJ1-1, the V gene TRBV11-1; 8 bases fit TRBD1. Germline V gene lookup returns CDR1 SGHAT and CDR2 FQDESV (reference sequence). The CDR3 is 14 amino acids. The V and J ends lost 5 bases and 6 bases, in that order; junction bases with no gene match: 8. CDR3 DNA sequence: TGTGCCAGCAGCCGGATTCAGGGGGCTGCTGAAGCTTTCTTT. Amino acids: CASSRIQGAAEAFF.

CDR3 DNA: TGTGCCTGGAACCGGGGGACCTACGAGCAGTACTTC. It specifies CAWNRGTYEQYF. The gene calls are TRBV30 and TRBJ2-7; D may be TRBD2 (6 bases). From germline, CDR1 is GTSNPN and CDR2 SVGIG (reference sequence). V shed 4 bases and J shed 2 bases, with 9 bases lying between them. The CDR3 extends over 12 amino acids.

Note on this clone: Within the sample, other DNA sequences also encode this same CDR3. The gene calls are TRBV9 and TRBJ1-1; D remains unclear. In germline, CDR1 is SGDLS, CDR2 YYNGEE. V lost 0 bases, J lost 2 bases, and 5 bases lay in between. The CDR3 sequence is 13 residues long. CDR3 residues: CASSVAGNTEAFF. The CDR3 nucleotides are TGTGCCAGCAGCGTAGCAGGAAACACTGAAGCTTTCTTT. Full variable domain (rest looked up from reference TRBV9 and TRBJ1-1): DSGVTQTPKHLITATGQRVTLRCSPRSGDLSVYWYQQSLDQGLQFLIQYYNGEERAKGNILERFSAQQFPDLHSELNLSSLELGDSALYFCASSVAGNTEAFFGQGTRLTVV.

The chain uses TRBV9 and TRBJ2-1, with 7 bases identical to TRBD1. The CDR3 totals 15 residues. Germline loops: CDR1 SGDLS, CDR2 YYNGEE. After removal of 3 bases from V and 0 bases from J, the junction contained 3 bases not matched to a gene. This CDR3 reads CASSDTGDSYNEQFF. In nucleotides, the CDR3 is TGTGCCAGCAGCGATACAGGGGACTCCTACAATGAGCAGTTCTTC.

The chain combines TRBV10-2 with TRBJ2-1; 9 nucleotides match TRBD2. The ends lost 6 bases at V and 6 bases at J; junction bases unmatched: 12. Germline CDR1 WSHSY, CDR2 SAAADI. The CDR3 extends over 16 amino acids. The CDR3 sequence: CASSSPGTSSSNEQFF. As DNA, the CDR3 is TGCGCCAGCAGCAGCCCCGGGACTAGCTCGTCCAATGAGCAGTTCTTC.

The genes are TRBV23-1 and TRBJ2-2; TRBD2 agrees at 12 bases. Being an ORF, TRBV23-1 has a function that is uncertain. Unmatched junction bases numbered 11, after V lost 0 bases and J lost 6 bases. The CDR3 totals 19 residues. The CDR3 DNA is TGCGCCAGCAGTCAATCGACTAGCGGGGGCGCAGGGGACCCCGGGGAGCTGTTTTTT. Its translation: CASSQSTSGGAGDPGELFF.

This clone was detected once. The rearrangement uses TRBV7-8 and TRBJ2-1, with 11 bases lining up with TRBD2. Germline V gene sequence: CDR1 SGHVS, CDR2 FQNEAQ. The CDR3 totals 20 residues. The V segment lost 3 bases and the J segment 8 bases; nucleotides outside the gene matches: 21. In DNA, the CDR3 is TGTGCCAGCAGCTTGTGGTTTAGTGGGGTTAGCGGGGGGGTCGAGTATGAGCAGTTCTTC. It yields the protein CASSLWFSGVSGGVEYEQFF.

The gene calls are TRBV5-1 and TRBJ2-5; 8 bases line up with TRBD2. V shed 3 bases and J 4 bases; nucleotides not matched to a gene: 11. The CDR3 contains 16 residues. Germline loops: CDR1 SGHRS, CDR2 YFSETQ. CDR3 residues: CASSSLSAGVGETQYF. Written as DNA, the CDR3 is TGCGCCAGCAGCTCCCTCTCAGCGGGAGTGGGAGAGACCCAGTACTTC.

This clone was counted once. V is TRBV6-1 and J is TRBJ1-2; D may be TRBD1 (5 bases). The CDR3 extends over 13 amino acids. V shed 6 bases and J shed 0 bases, with 8 bases lying between them. Germline V gene data show CDR1 as MNHNS and CDR2 as SASEGT. Written as DNA, the CDR3 is TGTGCCAGCAGGGAACAGGCTAACTATGGCTACACCTTC. This encodes CASREQANYGYTF.

J is TRBJ2-2 and V is TRBV11-2; TRBD1 might be the D (6 bases). Germline CDR1 is SGHAT and CDR2 is FQNNGV. The CDR3 extends over 15 amino acids. V lost 2 bases and J lost 13, with 20 bases in between. The CDR3 spells CASSLPWGTRGGLFF. DNA of the CDR3: TGTGCCAGCAGCTTACCATGGGGGACAAGAGGTGGGCTGTTTTTT.